This TCR beta chain was identified during a study of technical replicates of blood from a handful of donors. Sequencing used immunoSEQ multiplex PCR; TCRdb keeps in-frame clones, though not all of them. The sample carries 70,000 to 85,000 clones, under 95% recorded once. Per germline, CDR1 SGHRS and CDR2 YFSETQ. The V and J ends lost 2 bases and 2 bases, in that order; junction bases with no gene match: 7. The length of the CDR3 is 15 residues. The specimen sequenced was T cells isolated from PBMCs. The TCR comes from a human donor in good health. V is TRBV5-1 and J is TRBJ2-7; the match to TRBD1 covers 7 bases. As DNA, the CDR3 is TGCGCCAGCAGCTTCTTACAGGGGCCCCCCTACGAGCAGTACTTC. Protein: CASSFLQGPPYEQYF.